The sequence of this T cell receptor (beta chain) was determined in a study of shared clonotypes between healthy human individuals. Original data processing: For the immunoSEQ data, sequences were junction-only without quality scores, so filtering differed. The protocol was immunoSEQ multiplex PCR, while the TCRdb copy is restricted to in-frame clones and leaves out a portion. That table supplies the V and J calls and clone size; D and trimming were determined from the DNA. The sample contains millions of clones, roughly 91% of which appear only once. Study-wide findings and caveats: Estimated richness was generally greater in naive than memory subsets. Against clonotypes common to all four donors, non-shared ones had lower generation probabilities.

Of note for this clone: What it binds is not known.

In germline, CDR1 is MDHEN, CDR2 SYDVKM. The CDR3 runs 15 residues. The ends were cut back, 5 bases at V and 0 bases at J, with 11 bases in the middle. CD45RO-negative, CCR7-selected cells formed the naive CD8 fraction, which excluded terminally differentiated effector memory CD45RA+ cells. Donors had no recently reported acute infections or vaccinations and were HIV-negative. The sequenced material came from naive CD8+ T cells from PBMCs. The rearrangement uses TRBV28 and TRBJ1-3; D remains ambiguous. The TCR comes from a young man in good health. Some clones in this sample may be carry-over from other donors' samples. The CDR3 sequence is CASSPRLGSGNTIYF. The CDR3 DNA reads TGTGCCAGCAGTCCCCGTTTGGGCTCTGGAAACACCATATATTTT.